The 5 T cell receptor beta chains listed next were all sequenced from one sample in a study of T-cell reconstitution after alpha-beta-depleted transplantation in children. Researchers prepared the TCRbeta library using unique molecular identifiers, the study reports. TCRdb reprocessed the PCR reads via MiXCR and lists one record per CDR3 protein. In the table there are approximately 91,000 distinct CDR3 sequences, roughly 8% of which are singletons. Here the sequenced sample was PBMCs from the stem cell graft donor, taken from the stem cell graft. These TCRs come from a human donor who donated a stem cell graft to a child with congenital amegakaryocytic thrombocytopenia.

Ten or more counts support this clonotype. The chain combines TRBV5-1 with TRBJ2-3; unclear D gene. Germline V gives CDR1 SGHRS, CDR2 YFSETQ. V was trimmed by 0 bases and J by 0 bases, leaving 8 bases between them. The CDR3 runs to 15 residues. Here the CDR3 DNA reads TGCGCCAGCAGCTTGGTGACGGGCAGCACAGATACGCAGTATTTT. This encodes CASSLVTGSTDTQYF.

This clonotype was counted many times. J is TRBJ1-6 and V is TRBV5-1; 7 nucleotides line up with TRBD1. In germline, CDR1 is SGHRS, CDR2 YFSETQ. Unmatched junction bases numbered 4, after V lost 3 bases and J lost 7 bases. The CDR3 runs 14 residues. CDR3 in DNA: TGCGCCAGCAGCTCAACAGGGGACAATTCACCCCTCCACTTT. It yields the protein CASSSTGDNSPLHF.

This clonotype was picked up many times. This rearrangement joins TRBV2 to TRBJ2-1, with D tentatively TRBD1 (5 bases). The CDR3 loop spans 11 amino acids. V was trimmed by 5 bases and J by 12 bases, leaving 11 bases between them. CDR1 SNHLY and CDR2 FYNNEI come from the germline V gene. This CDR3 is CASSNRQWQFF. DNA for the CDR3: TGTGCCAGCAGTAATAGACAGTGGCAGTTCTTC.

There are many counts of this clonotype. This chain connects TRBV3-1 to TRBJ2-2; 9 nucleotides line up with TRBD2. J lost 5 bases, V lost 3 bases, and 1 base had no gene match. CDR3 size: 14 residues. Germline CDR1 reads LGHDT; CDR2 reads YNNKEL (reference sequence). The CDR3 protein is CASSQGLATGELFF. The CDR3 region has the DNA TGTGCCAGCAGCCAGGGACTAGCAACCGGGGAGCTGTTTTTT.

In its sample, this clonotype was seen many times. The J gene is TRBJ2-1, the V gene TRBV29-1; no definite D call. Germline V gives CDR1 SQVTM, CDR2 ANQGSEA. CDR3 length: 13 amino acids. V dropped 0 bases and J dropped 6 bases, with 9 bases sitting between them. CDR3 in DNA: TGCAGCGTTGAAGAGGGAAGGGTCAATGAGCAGTTCTTC. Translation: CSVEEGRVNEQFF.